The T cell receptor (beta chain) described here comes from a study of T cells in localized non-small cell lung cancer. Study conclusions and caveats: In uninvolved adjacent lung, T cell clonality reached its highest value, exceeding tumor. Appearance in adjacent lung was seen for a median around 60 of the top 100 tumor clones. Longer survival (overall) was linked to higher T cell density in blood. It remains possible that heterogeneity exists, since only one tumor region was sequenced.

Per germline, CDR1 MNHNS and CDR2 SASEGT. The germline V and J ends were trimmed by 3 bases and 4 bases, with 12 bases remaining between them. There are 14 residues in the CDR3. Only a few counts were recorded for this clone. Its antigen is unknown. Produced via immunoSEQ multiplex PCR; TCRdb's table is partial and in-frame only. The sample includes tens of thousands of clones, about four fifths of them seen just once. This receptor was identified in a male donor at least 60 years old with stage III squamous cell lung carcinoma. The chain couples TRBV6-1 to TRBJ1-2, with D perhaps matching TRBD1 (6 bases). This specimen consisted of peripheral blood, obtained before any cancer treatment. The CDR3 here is CASSDPRGAYGYTF. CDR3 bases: TGTGCCAGCAGTGATCCCCGGGGGGCCTATGGCTACACCTTC.